The rows below give T cell receptor beta chains drawn from one sample of a study of blood T cells in healthy people across ages. MiXCR was run by TCRdb on the 5' RACE reads, yielding one entry per CDR3 protein. The sample consists of about 650,000 distinct CDR3 sequences, around 50% of them appearing once. The sequenced sample consisted of blood. The source of these receptors is a woman of 80 years or more in good health. Both conserved end residues are part of each CDR3. D genes are given only for firm matches. Size tells how often a clone was seen (once, few, many) or the class of an expanded clone, and some rows leave it out.

J gene	clone size	D gene	V gene	CDR3 DNA	CDR3 protein
TRBJ2-1	.	.	TRBV15	TGTGCCACCAGCAGAGATGCAGGGCCATACAATGAGCAGTTCTTC	CATSRDAGPYNEQFF
TRBJ2-5	.	.	TRBV20-1	TGCAGTGCTAGCTCTCTAGCGCTTCAAGAGACCCAGTACTTC	CSASSLALQETQYF
TRBJ2-7	.	.	TRBV18	.	CASSASGRVSSYEQYF
TRBJ2-2	few	TRBD2	TRBV5-1	TGCGCCAGCAGTTACGGACCTCGGGCGGGAGCGGGCACCGGGGAGCTGTTTTTT	CASSYGPRAGAGTGELFF
TRBJ2-5	.	TRBD2	TRBV5-1	TGCGCCAGCAGGGGAGGGACTTTAGAGACCCAGTACTTC	CASRGGTLETQYF
TRBJ2-1	many	TRBD1	TRBV6-6	TGTGCCAGCAGTCGACAGGGTCACAATGAGCAGTTCTTC	CASSRQGHNEQFF
TRBJ2-4	once	.	TRBV21-1	TGTGCCAGCAGCACGGGACAGGGAAAAAACATTCAGTACTTC	CASSTGQGKNIQYF
TRBJ2-3	many	.	TRBV2	TGTGCCAGCAGTTACACCACAGATACGCAGTATTTT	CASSYTTDTQYF
TRBJ2-7	once	.	TRBV11-2	TGTGCCAGCAGCTTAGATCTTGGGTGGACCGAGCAGTACTTC	CASSLDLGWTEQYF
TRBJ2-2	.	TRBD1	TRBV20-1	TGCAGTGCCCGGATCTGGGACAGACTAAACACCGGGGAGCTGTTTTTT	CSARIWDRLNTGELFF
TRBJ2-3	.	.	TRBV4-3	TGCGCCAGCAGCCAAGAAAGGGCGGGGGGCCCGACAGGGGATACGCAGTATTTT	CASSQERAGGPTGDTQYF
TRBJ2-7	.	.	TRBV20-1	TGCAGTGCTAGAGACGCCCCCTACGAGCAGTACTTC	CSARDAPYEQYF
TRBJ2-7	many	TRBD2	TRBV28	TGTGCCAGCAGTCCGCCCGGGGGGGGTACCTACGAGCAGTACTTC	CASSPPGGGTYEQYF
TRBJ2-5	many	TRBD1	TRBV4-2	TGTGCCAGCAGCCAAGAAGGGTGGTATCAGGACAGGAAAGTGACCCAGTACTTC	CASSQEGWYQDRKVTQYF
TRBJ2-7	.	.	TRBV7-2	TGTGCCAGCAGCCGACTCAGCGACGAGCAGTACTTC	CASSRLSDEQYF
TRBJ2-7	.	TRBD1	TRBV15	TGTGCCACCAGAAGGACAGGGGAGGGCTACAATGAGCAGTACTTC	CATRRTGEGYNEQYF
TRBJ2-3	.	.	TRBV30	TGTGCCTGGAGTGAATTCCATAAGCGCGATACGCAGTATTTT	CAWSEFHKRDTQYF
TRBJ2-1	many	.	TRBV20-1	TGCAGTGTCCTTACTAGTTATGAGCAGTTCTTC	CSVLTSYEQFF
TRBJ2-3	.	TRBD2	TRBV27	TGTGCCAGCAGTCCCTCTCCGGGACTAACCACAGATACGCAGTATTTT	CASSPSPGLTTDTQYF
TRBJ2-4	.	.	TRBV10-2	TGCGCCAGCAGGGGGGTAGACAGGTCTATGGAGCAGTACTTC	CASRGVDRSMEQYF
TRBJ2-7	.	.	TRBV15	TGTGCCACCAGCAGACCCGAGGGCGTTGCGACAGGCAGCTCCTACGAGCAGTACTTC	CATSRPEGVATGSSYEQYF
TRBJ1-2	.	.	TRBV5-6	TGTGCCAGCAGCTGGGGGCAGGGAGAAGGCTACACCTTC	CASSWGQGEGYTF
TRBJ2-7	.	TRBD1	TRBV5-1	TGCGCCAGCAGCCCGTCGTTAGGGACAGGGCTTTACGAGCAGTACTTC	CASSPSLGTGLYEQYF
TRBJ1-4	few	TRBD1	TRBV3-1	TGTGCCAGCAGCCAAGAAGGGACAGGGAATGAAAAACTGTTTTTT	CASSQEGTGNEKLFF
TRBJ2-1	many	.	TRBV20-1	TGCAGTGCTAGCAGCGGTAGCTCCTACAATGAGCAGTTCTTC	CSASSGSSYNEQFF
TRBJ2-2	.	TRBD2	TRBV7-3	TGTGCCAGCAGCTTGGGGGGGAACGCGAACACCGGGGAGCTGTTTTTT	CASSLGGNANTGELFF
TRBJ2-1	.	.	TRBV4-3	TGCGCCAGCAGCCAAGTCCCCGGAGCCAGGCAGTTCTTC	CASSQVPGARQFF
TRBJ2-1	few	TRBD1	TRBV20-1	TGCAGTGCTAGAGATCTTGAGGGGGCTAATGAGCAGTTCTTC	CSARDLEGANEQFF
TRBJ1-2	many	TRBD1	TRBV2	TGTGCCAGCAGTCCCGGGACAGACTATGGCTACACCTTC	CASSPGTDYGYTF
TRBJ1-2	few	TRBD1	TRBV14	TGTGCCAGCAGCCAACTCTCCGGGACAGACGGTGGCTACACCTTC	CASSQLSGTDGGYTF
TRBJ2-5	.	TRBD1	TRBV29-1	TGCAGCGTTGAGGGACAGGGGGCATGGGAGACCCAGTACTTC	CSVEGQGAWETQYF
TRBJ1-4	.	.	TRBV27	TGTGCCAGCAGATCAACAGGGATAGCCGAAAAACTGTTTTTT	CASRSTGIAEKLFF
TRBJ2-7	.	TRBD1	TRBV6-5	TGTGCCAGCAGTTCCGGGACAGGGGGCTTTGACGAGCAGTACTTC	CASSSGTGGFDEQYF
TRBJ2-1	.	TRBD1	TRBV6-1	TGTGCCGTATCAAGGGGGGACAGGATTAGGAATGAGCAGTTCTTC	CAVSRGDRIRNEQFF
TRBJ2-5	many	TRBD2	TRBV7-9	TGTGCCAGCAGCTCCGGTGTGGCTAGCGGGACAGAGACCCAGTACTTC	CASSSGVASGTETQYF
TRBJ2-7	.	.	TRBV21-1	TGTGCCAGCATCCTCCCCTACGAGCAGTACTTC	CASILPYEQYF
TRBJ2-1	.	TRBD1	TRBV29-1	TGCAGCGTTGCTCGGGGACAGGGTTACAATGAGCAGTTCTTC	CSVARGQGYNEQFF
TRBJ1-2	.	TRBD1	TRBV29-1	TGCAGCGTCGCGACAGGGGATAACTATGGCTACACCTTC	CSVATGDNYGYTF
TRBJ2-1	.	.	TRBV5-1	TGCGCCAGCAGCTTGGACTTCGGTGAGCGGTTCTTC	CASSLDFGERFF
TRBJ1-5	.	TRBD1	TRBV7-7	TGTGCCAGCAGAGTACAGGGGACCCTTAATCAGCCCCAGCATTTT	CASRVQGTLNQPQHF
TRBJ2-7	many	.	TRBV27	TGTGCCAGCAGTTTAAAAAGGGAAGGGCCCTACGAGCAGTACTTC	CASSLKREGPYEQYF
TRBJ2-3	.	.	TRBV18	TGTGCCAGCTCACCACCATGGCGGGGACACACAGATACGCAGTATTTT	CASSPPWRGHTDTQYF
TRBJ1-1	.	.	TRBV7-3	TGTGCCAGCAGCCGGACAGAGAACACTGAAGCTTTCTTT	CASSRTENTEAFF